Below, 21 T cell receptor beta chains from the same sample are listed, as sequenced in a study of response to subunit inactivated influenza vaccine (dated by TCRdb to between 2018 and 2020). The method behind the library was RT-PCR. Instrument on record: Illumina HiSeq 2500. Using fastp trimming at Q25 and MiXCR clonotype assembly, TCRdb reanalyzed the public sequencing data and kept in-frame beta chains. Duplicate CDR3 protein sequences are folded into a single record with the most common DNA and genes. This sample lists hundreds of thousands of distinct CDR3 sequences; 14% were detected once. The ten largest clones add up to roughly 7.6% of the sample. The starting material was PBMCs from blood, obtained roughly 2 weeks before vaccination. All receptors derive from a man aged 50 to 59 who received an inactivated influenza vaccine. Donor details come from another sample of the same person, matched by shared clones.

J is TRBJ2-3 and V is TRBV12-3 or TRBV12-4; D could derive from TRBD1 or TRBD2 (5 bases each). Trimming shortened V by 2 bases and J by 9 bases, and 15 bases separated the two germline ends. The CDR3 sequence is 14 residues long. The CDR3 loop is CASSLSTRGETQYF. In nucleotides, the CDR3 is TGTGCCAGCAGTTTATCTACGAGGGGAGAGACGCAGTATTTT.

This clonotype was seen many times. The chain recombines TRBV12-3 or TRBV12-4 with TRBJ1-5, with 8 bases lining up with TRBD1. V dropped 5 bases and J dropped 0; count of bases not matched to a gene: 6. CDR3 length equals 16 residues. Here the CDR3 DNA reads TGTGCCAGCAGTCCTCCGGGACAGGATAGCAATCAGCCCCAGCATTTT. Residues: CASSPPGQDSNQPQHF.

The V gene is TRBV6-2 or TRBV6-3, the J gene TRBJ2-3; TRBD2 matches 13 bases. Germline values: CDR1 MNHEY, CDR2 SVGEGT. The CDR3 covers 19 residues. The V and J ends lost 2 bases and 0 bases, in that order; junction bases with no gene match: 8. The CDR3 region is CASSYMSPGLAGSTDTQYF. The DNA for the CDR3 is TGTGCCAGCAGTTACATGTCGCCGGGACTAGCGGGGAGCACAGATACGCAGTATTTT.

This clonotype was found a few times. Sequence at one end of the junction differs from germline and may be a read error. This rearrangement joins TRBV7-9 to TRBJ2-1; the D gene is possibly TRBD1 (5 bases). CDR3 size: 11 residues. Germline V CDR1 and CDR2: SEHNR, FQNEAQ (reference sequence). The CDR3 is CTSSRADEQFF. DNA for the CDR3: TGTACCAGCAGCAGGGCGGATGAGCAGTTCTTC.

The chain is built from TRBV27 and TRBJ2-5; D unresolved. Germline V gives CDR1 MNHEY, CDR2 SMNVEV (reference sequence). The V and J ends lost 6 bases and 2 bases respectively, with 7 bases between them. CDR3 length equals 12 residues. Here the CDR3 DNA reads TGTGCCAGCAGCGGACCTCAAGAGACCCAGTACTTC. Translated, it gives CASSGPQETQYF.

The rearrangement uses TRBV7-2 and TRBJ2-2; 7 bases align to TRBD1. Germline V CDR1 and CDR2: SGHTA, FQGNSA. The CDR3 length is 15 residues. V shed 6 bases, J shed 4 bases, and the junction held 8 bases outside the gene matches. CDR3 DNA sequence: TGTGCCAGCAGACCGCAGACAGGGCGCACCGGGGAGCTGTTTTTT. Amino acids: CASRPQTGRTGELFF.

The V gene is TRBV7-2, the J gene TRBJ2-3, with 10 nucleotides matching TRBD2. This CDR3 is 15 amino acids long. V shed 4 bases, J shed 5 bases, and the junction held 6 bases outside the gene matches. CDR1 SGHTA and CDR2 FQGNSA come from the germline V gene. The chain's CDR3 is CASSSSGGAGDTQYF. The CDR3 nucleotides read TGTGCCAGCAGCTCCAGCGGGGGGGCAGGAGATACGCAGTATTTT.

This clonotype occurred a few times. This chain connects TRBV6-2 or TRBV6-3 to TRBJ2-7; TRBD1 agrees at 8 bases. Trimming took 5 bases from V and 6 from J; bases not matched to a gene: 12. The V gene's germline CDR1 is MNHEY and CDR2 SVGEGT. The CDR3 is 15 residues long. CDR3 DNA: TGTGCCAGCAGTACCCTCGGCAGGGGGCATTTCGAGCAGTACTTC. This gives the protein CASSTLGRGHFEQYF.

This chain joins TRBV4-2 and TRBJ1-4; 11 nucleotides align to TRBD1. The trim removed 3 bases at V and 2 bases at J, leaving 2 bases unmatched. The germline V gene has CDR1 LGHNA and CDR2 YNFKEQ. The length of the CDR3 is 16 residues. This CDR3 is CASSHGQGATNEKLFF. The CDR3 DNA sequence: TGTGCCAGCAGCCACGGACAGGGGGCCACTAATGAAAAACTGTTTTTT.

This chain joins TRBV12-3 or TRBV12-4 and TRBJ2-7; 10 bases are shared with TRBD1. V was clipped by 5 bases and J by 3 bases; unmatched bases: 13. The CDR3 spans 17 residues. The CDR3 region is CASSPGTGAPRGYEQYF. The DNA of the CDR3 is TGTGCCAGCAGTCCCGGGACAGGGGCCCCCCGGGGCTACGAGCAGTACTTC.

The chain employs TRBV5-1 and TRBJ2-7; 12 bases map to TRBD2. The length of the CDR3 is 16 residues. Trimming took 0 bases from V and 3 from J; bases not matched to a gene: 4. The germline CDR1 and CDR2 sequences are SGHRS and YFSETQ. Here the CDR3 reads CASSLGRLAGVYEQYF. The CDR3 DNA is TGCGCCAGCAGCTTGGGACGACTAGCGGGAGTCTACGAGCAGTACTTC.

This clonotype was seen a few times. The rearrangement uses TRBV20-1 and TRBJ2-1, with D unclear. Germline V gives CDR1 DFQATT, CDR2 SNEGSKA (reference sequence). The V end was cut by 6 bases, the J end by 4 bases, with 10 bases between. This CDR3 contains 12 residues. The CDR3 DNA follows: TGCAGTGCGGTCGAGACGTACAATGAGCAGTTCTTC. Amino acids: CSAVETYNEQFF.

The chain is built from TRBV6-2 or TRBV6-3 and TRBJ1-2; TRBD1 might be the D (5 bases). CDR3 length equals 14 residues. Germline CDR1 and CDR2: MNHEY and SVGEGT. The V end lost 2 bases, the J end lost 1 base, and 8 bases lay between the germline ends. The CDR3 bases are TGTGCCAGCAGTTACACAGGTGGTAACTATGGCTACACCTTC. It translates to CASSYTGGNYGYTF.

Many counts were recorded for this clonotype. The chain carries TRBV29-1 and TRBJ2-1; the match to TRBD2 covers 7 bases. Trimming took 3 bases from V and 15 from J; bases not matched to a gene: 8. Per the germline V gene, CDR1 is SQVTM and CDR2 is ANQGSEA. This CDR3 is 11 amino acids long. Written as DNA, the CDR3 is TGCAGCGTTGAGGGGGACTACCGGTCGTTCTTC. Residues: CSVEGDYRSFF.

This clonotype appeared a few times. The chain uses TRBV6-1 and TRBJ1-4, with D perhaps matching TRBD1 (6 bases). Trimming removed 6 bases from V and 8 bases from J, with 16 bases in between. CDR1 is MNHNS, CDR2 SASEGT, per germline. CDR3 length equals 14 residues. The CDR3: CASSHTPGEEKLFF. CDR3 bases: TGTGCCAGCAGCCACACACCAGGGGAGGAAAAACTGTTTTTT.

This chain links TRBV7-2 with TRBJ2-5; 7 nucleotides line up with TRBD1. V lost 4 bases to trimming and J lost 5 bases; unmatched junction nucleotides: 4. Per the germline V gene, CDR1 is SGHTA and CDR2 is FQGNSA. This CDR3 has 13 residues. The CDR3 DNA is TGTGCCAGCAGCTCGGACAGGTTGGAGACCCAGTACTTC. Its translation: CASSSDRLETQYF.

The CDR3 region has the DNA TGTGCCAGCAGCCCAGGAATTATCGCTGAAGCTTTCTTT. This translates into CASSPGIIAEAFF. V gene TRBV7-2 combines with J gene TRBJ1-1; D remains ambiguous. The CDR3 covers 13 residues. The germline V and J ends were trimmed by 5 bases and 6 bases, with 13 bases remaining between them. Germline V gene data show CDR1 as SGHTA and CDR2 as FQGNSA.

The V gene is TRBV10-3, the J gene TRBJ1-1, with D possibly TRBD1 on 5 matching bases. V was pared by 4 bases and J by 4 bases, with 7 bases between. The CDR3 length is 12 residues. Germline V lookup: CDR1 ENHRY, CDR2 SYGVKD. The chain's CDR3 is CAISVQGTEAFF. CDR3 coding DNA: TGTGCCATCAGTGTTCAGGGCACTGAAGCTTTCTTT.

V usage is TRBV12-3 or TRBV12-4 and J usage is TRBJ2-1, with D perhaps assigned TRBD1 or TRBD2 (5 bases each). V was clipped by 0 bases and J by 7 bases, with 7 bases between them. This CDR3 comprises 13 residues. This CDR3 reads CASSLAGRNEQFF. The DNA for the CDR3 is TGTGCCAGCAGTTTAGCGGGACGGAATGAGCAGTTCTTC.

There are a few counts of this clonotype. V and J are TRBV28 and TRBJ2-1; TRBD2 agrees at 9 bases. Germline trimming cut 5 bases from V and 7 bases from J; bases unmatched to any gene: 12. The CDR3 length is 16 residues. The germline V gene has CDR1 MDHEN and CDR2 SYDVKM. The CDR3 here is CASSPASGRRGNEQFF. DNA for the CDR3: TGTGCCAGCAGTCCCGCCAGCGGGAGGAGGGGGAATGAGCAGTTCTTC.

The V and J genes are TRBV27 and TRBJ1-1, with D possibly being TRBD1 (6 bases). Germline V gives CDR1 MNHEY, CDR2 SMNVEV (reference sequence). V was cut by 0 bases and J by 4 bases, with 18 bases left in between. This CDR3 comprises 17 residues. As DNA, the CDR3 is TGTGCCAGCAGTTTATCGGGGGGGGTAGGGGGTAGCACTGAAGCTTTCTTT. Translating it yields CASSLSGGVGGSTEAFF.